The rows below give T cell receptor beta chains drawn from one sample of a study of blood T cell repertoires in COVID-19. Profiled with immunoSEQ multiplex PCR; TCRdb holds only in-frame clones, not every one. The sample yields hundreds of thousands of clones, just over 85% seen once. The sample taken for sequencing was PBMCs or T cells enriched from blood (not recorded which). Every receptor here comes from a man younger than 35 who had recovered from COVID-19. CDR3s include the opening cysteine and the closing phenylalanine or tryptophan.

V | CDR3
TRBV10-1 | CASSVGLGHPTDTQYF
TRBV24-1 | CATSDLTGAGGYTF
TRBV25-1 | CASQRVENGGTEAFF
TRBV10-3 | CAISETQGNSPLHF
TRBV6-5 | CASRGQGYYEQYF
TRBV5-8 | CASSIRDRNIQYF
TRBV28 | CASRGQLGHYGYTF
TRBV3-1/TRBV3-2 | CASSQEIRSGYNSPLHF
TRBV7-2 | CASVGGGSNQPQHF
TRBV28 | CASSLGGLGTDTQYF
TRBV20-1 | CSGGSGPGYTF
TRBV28 | CASSTAYEQYF
TRBV27 | CASSPRDRGLYSNQPQHF
TRBV30 | CAWSVESNQPQHF
TRBV5-4 | CASSLVGRGETQYF
TRBV5-5 | CASSPNGERRNTIYF
TRBV16 | CASTGDRSEAFF
TRBV28 | CASSSRLAGGINNEQFF
TRBV19 | CASSMGTGHGIGYTF
TRBV28 | CASSYAGGTYNEQFF
TRBV7-8 | CASSPQTGYTEAFF
TRBV7-6 | CASSLAALITDTQYF
TRBV6-5 | CASSYTQLQGGTEAFF
TRBV2 | CASREDSYYEQYF
TRBV11-2 | CASSASRGDQPQHF
TRBV30 | CAWSASTGGYEQYF
TRBV19 | CASTLRADSPLHF
TRBV18 | CASSPGGSNQPQHF
TRBV4-1 | CASSQEDRAGNTIYF
TRBV7-9 | CASSSDRNSPLHF
TRBV2 | CATKRSGGSSYNEQFF
TRBV11-2 | CASSLAGVGGYTF
TRBV18 | CASSPPGTSGTDTQYF
TRBV10-3 | CAISESTGQGAYGYTF
TRBV11-2 | CASSQLAGGKETQYF
TRBV18 | CASSAGESEAFF
TRBV30 | CAWSFTSGRPGTQYF
TRBV7-9 | CASSSPGQGAIYGYTF
TRBV7-2 | CASSLAAETDGEQYF
TRBV30 | CAWSLHVSVETQYF
TRBV10-1 | CASSTTGQGRAFF